This T cell receptor (beta chain) was captured by sequencing in a study of blood T cell repertoires in COVID-19. For the study at large: From T cells, B-cell-depleted T cells, or PBMCs came the material, which was cDNA or gDNA.

Clones were read by immunoSEQ multiplex PCR, and TCRdb kept only the in-frame ones, dropping some. The sample yields 200,000 to 300,000 clones, approximately 89% seen once. It was during active infection that Seattle patients were enrolled and then longitudinally followed. Concerning this clone itself: The junction departs from the called germline gene at one end, perhaps through a read error.

The sample comprised peripheral blood. The source of this sequence is a woman aged 30 to 39 with COVID-19, enrolled during active disease.

The CDR3 sequence is CASSLDIGDTQYF. The CDR3 DNA is TGTGCCAGCAGCTTAGATATTGGCGATACGCAGTATTTT. The chain carries TRBV12-3 or TRBV12-4 and TRBJ2-3; D is ambiguous. The CDR3 length is 13 residues.